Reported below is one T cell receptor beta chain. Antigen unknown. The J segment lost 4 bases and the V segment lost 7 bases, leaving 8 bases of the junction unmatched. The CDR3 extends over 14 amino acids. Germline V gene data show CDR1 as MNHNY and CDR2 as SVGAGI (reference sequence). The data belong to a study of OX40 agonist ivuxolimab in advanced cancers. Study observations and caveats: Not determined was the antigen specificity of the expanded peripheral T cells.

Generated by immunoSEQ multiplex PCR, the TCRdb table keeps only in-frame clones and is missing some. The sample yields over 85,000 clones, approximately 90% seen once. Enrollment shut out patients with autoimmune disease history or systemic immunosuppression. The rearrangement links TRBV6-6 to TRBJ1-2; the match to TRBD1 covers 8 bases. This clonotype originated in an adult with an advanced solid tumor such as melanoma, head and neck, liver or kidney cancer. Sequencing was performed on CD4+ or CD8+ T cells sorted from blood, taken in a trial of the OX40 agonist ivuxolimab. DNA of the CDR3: TGTGCCAGCACCTCGATCGGGACAGGCTATGGCTACACCTTC. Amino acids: CASTSIGTGYGYTF.